A single sample is the source of the 21 T cell receptor beta chains below, sequenced in a study of control samples from healthy donors and cancer patients (dated by TCRdb to the early 2020s). The library was generated by the immunoSEQ multiplex PCR assay. This is the immuneACCESS table as TCRdb keeps it, with only in-frame sequences that have V and J called. A part of the clones is gone; compared with another copy, unresolved V genes explain less than half, and the rest is unexplained. Counted in this sample were tens of thousands of clones; around four fifths of them appeared once. The top ten clonotypes cover over 45% of the sample. The sequenced sample consisted of blood. Every receptor here comes from a man aged 60-69 years in good health.

The CDR3 sequence is CASSQGLNQPQHF. CDR3 nucleotides: TGCGCCAGCAGCCAAGGATTGAATCAGCCCCAGCATTTT. The chain couples TRBV4-1 to TRBJ1-5; no firm D call. Germline V lookup: CDR1 MGHRA, CDR2 YSYEKL. The V end lost 1 base, the J end lost 4 bases, and 5 bases lay between the germline ends. The CDR3 extends over 13 amino acids.

The chain employs TRBV5-1 and TRBJ2-1; 7 nucleotides match TRBD2. J gave up 6 bases and V 0 bases, and 9 bases lay outside the gene matches. Germline CDR1 SGHRS, CDR2 YFSETQ. This CDR3 has 16 residues. CDR3 sequence (DNA): TGCGCCAGCAGCTTGGCGGGGCGGGAGAGGGGCAATGAGCAGTTCTTC. Translated, it gives CASSLAGRERGNEQFF.

The gene calls are TRBV18 and TRBJ2-2; no firm D call. Per germline, CDR1 KGHSH and CDR2 LQKENI. V was clipped by 0 bases and J by 2 bases, with 1 base between them. This CDR3 comprises 13 residues. CDR3 region: CASSPPNTGELFF. In DNA, the CDR3 is TGTGCCAGCTCACCACCTAACACCGGGGAGCTGTTTTTT.

The rearrangement joins TRBV6-6 to TRBJ2-5; the D is unclear. From germline, CDR1 is MNHNY and CDR2 SVGAGI (reference sequence). The CDR3 is 15 residues long. V shed 7 bases and J shed 4 bases, with 19 bases lying between them. CDR3 in amino acids: CASTLIGGSGETQYF. CDR3 coding DNA: TGTGCCAGCACCCTAATCGGTGGGTCTGGAGAGACCCAGTACTTC.

The rearrangement uses TRBV27 and TRBJ1-5; 9 nucleotides line up with TRBD1. CDR3 size: 14 residues. Germline V CDR1 and CDR2: MNHEY, SMNVEV (reference sequence). Trimming at V came to 6 bases and at J to 4 bases, leaving 4 bases not matched to a gene. CDR3 coding DNA: TGTGCCAGCAGCAGGACAGGGGTAAATCAGCCCCAGCATTTT. Translation gives CASSRTGVNQPQHF.

The V call is TRBV4-1, the J call TRBJ2-7; TRBD1 is a possible D gene (6 bases). This CDR3 contains 16 residues. V gave up 3 bases and J gave up 6 bases, with 21 bases separating them. In germline, CDR1 is MGHRA, CDR2 YSYEKL. CDR3 coding DNA: TGCGCCAGCAGCCAGTTGAGGAGCGGCAGGGGTGGCGAGCAGTACTTC. Translating gives CASSQLRSGRGGEQYF.

This clone occurred a few times. The chain uses TRBV3-1 (or the pseudogene TRBV3-2) and TRBJ1-5; D is uncertain. The germline V gene has CDR1 LGHDT and CDR2 YNNKEL (reference sequence). The V and J ends lost 6 bases and 3 bases respectively, with 9 bases between them. The CDR3 contains 13 residues. The CDR3 region has the DNA TGTGCCAGCAGGCGACTGAACAATCAGCCCCAGCATTTT. It yields the protein CASRRLNNQPQHF.

CDR3 residues: CASSPDRTGRETQYF. In DNA, the CDR3 is TGTGCCAGCTCACCTGATCGGACAGGGAGGGAGACCCAGTACTTC. This chain connects TRBV18 to TRBJ2-5, with 8 bases that match TRBD1. This CDR3 comprises 15 residues. In germline, CDR1 is KGHSH, CDR2 LQKENI. The V gene end was trimmed by 3 bases and the J gene end by 5 bases; junction bases not matched to a gene: 8.

This clone appeared a few times. V is TRBV7-8 and J is TRBJ1-5; D is undetermined. V shed 5 bases and J shed 0 bases, with 14 bases lying between them. Germline values: CDR1 SGHVS, CDR2 FQNEAQ. This CDR3 comprises 16 residues. The CDR3 sequence is CASSPLLGSSNQPQHF. CDR3 bases: TGTGCCAGCAGCCCACTGCTGGGCTCTAGCAATCAGCCCCAGCATTTT.

This chain links TRBV24-1 with TRBJ2-1, with 7 bases aligning to TRBD1. V lost 4 bases, J lost 8 bases, and 10 bases stayed unmatched. This CDR3 contains 15 residues. CDR1 and CDR2 (germline): KGHDR, SFDVKD. The CDR3 loop is CATSETSRGIDEQFF. The DNA of the CDR3 is TGTGCCACCAGTGAAACCTCCAGGGGGATCGATGAGCAGTTCTTC.

The chain is built from TRBV6-2 or TRBV6-3 and TRBJ2-7, with 8 bases identical to TRBD1. The CDR3 has 16 amino acids. Per germline, CDR1 MNHEY and CDR2 SVGEGT. V shed 6 bases and J 1 base; nucleotides not matched to a gene: 11. CDR3 residues: CASSAKGQGRSYEQYF. In nucleotides, the CDR3 is TGTGCCAGCAGCGCTAAAGGACAGGGTAGATCCTACGAGCAGTACTTC.

J is TRBJ2-3 and V is TRBV11-3; 11 bases are shared with TRBD2. Germline CDR1 SGHNT, CDR2 YENEEA. The CDR3 loop spans 15 amino acids. With V trimmed by 2 bases and J by 12 bases, 10 bases remained unmatched. CDR3 in DNA: TGTGCCAGCAGCTTACGTGAGATCGGGACTAGCGGCCAGTATTTT. Translation gives CASSLREIGTSGQYF. Full variable domain (rest looked up from reference TRBV11-3 and TRBJ2-3): EAGVVQSPRYKIIEKKQPVAFWCNPISGHNTLYWYLQNLGQGPELLIRYENEEAVDDSQLPKDRFSAERLKGVDSTLKIQPAELGDSAVYLCASSLREIGTSGQYFGPGTRLTVL.

The V and J genes are TRBV23-1 and TRBJ2-7; 7 bases fit TRBD1. TRBV23-1 is noted as an ORF with a role that remains uncertain. The junction had 11 bases not matched to a gene; V was cut back by 11 bases and J by 4 bases. The CDR3 is 13 amino acids. CDR3 coding DNA: TGCGCCCCATCCCGGGACAGTCCATACGAGCAGTACTTC. This translates into CAPSRDSPYEQYF.

The chain couples TRBV4-2 to TRBJ1-4; D is unclear. Trimming pared 3 bases from V and 1 base from J, leaving 12 bases between. This CDR3 region has 16 residues. CDR1 is LGHNA and CDR2 is YNFKEQ in the germline V gene. The CDR3 bases are TGTGCCAGCAGCCACTACCAAACTCGAACTAATGAAAAACTGTTTTTT. Its protein is CASSHYQTRTNEKLFF.

V is TRBV7-9 and J is TRBJ1-4; no reliable D call. The CDR3 length is 13 residues. V was cut by 2 bases and J by 8 bases, with 9 bases left in between. CDR1 and CDR2 from the germline V gene are SEHNR and FQNEAQ (reference sequence). The CDR3 DNA is TGTGCCAGCAGCTTAAGTCCCCGGGAAAAACTGTTTTTT. Its protein product is CASSLSPREKLFF.

This chain connects TRBV20-1 to TRBJ2-1; D is perhaps TRBD1 or TRBD2 (6 bases each). The V end was cut by 3 bases, the J end by 6 bases, with 24 bases between. CDR1 DFQATT and CDR2 SNEGSKA come from the germline V gene (reference sequence). There are 17 residues in the CDR3. The CDR3 here is CSASVRRGSRGSNEQFF. CDR3 nucleotides: TGCAGTGCTAGTGTGAGGAGGGGGTCTAGGGGGAGCAATGAGCAGTTCTTC.

The chain carries TRBV19 and TRBJ1-6, with D unresolved. This CDR3 has 14 amino acids. Trimming took 4 bases from V and 5 from J, leaving 9 bases between them. The germline V gene has CDR1 LNHDA and CDR2 SQIVND (reference sequence). The CDR3 spells CASSTGQNNSPLHF. The CDR3 DNA sequence: TGTGCCAGTAGTACAGGCCAGAATAATTCACCCCTCCACTTT.

This clone was detected only once. The chain recombines TRBV7-3 with TRBJ1-1, with TRBD1 matching over 7 bases. This CDR3 comprises 13 residues. Trimming removed 5 bases from V and 3 bases from J; junction bases left unmatched: 3. Germline CDR1 and CDR2: SGHTA and FQGTGA. CDR3 bases: TGTGCCAGCAGCAGGGACAGTTACACTGAAGCTTTCTTT. This codes for CASSRDSYTEAFF. Full variable domain (remainder filled in from reference TRBV7-3 and TRBJ1-1): GAGVSQTPSNKVTEKGKYVELRCDPISGHTALYWYRQSLGQGPEFLIYFQGTGAADDSGLPNDRFFAVRPEGSVSTLKIQRTERGDSAVYLCASSRDSYTEAFFGQGTRLTVV.

The genes are TRBV5-5 and TRBJ2-7; TRBD1 matches at 7 bases. CDR1 SGHKS and CDR2 YYEKEE come from the germline V gene (reference sequence). V lost 4 bases and J lost 4; bases outside the gene matches: 8. The CDR3 runs to 14 residues. The DNA for the CDR3 is TGTGCCAGCAGCCCTCCGGGACAGTATTACGAGCAGTACTTC. Its protein product is CASSPPGQYYEQYF.

This chain joins TRBV18 and TRBJ1-2; D gene ambiguous. The germline gives CDR1 KGHSH, CDR2 LQKENI. The CDR3 loop spans 14 amino acids. The ends were cut back, 4 bases at V and 1 base at J, with 10 bases in the middle. The CDR3 DNA reads TGTGCCAGCTCACAACAAGATTATAACTATGGCTACACCTTC. This gives the protein CASSQQDYNYGYTF.

The rearrangement joins TRBV27 to TRBJ2-7; TRBD2 agrees at 12 bases. Per the germline V gene, CDR1 is MNHEY and CDR2 is SMNVEV (reference sequence). The trim removed 8 bases at V and 7 bases at J, leaving 12 bases unmatched. The CDR3 runs to 15 residues. CDR3 nucleotide sequence: TGTGCCAGCTTCTCCCGACTAGCGGGGGCTGTAGAGCAGTACTTC. Residues: CASFSRLAGAVEQYF.